The 10 T cell receptor beta chains below were found in one sample sequenced in a study of regulatory T cells in long-lasting Graves disease. Time point of the sample: persistent/refractory GD, antithyroid drugs over 5 years with positive TRAb. RNA extracted from PBMCs served as the sequencing template. Libraries of TCR beta came from iRepertoire HTBI primers plus Arm-PCR of CDR3 regions. TCRdb reprocessed the multiplex PCR reads via MiXCR and lists one record per CDR3 protein. The table has about 310,000 distinct CDR3 sequences, roughly 21% seen once. The sample in question was peripheral blood mononuclear cells (PBMCs), obtained when the disease was refractory, from a patient treated with antithyroid drugs. The receptor set was obtained from a female donor with Graves disease.

This clonotype has just a few counts. The rearrangement joins TRBV5-4 to TRBJ2-2, with D perhaps TRBD1 or TRBD2 (5 bases each). From germline, CDR1 is SGHNT and CDR2 YYREEE (reference sequence). The V end lost 3 bases, the J end lost 8 bases, and 17 bases lay between the germline ends. The CDR3 covers 15 residues. This CDR3 is CASSSVGPGPGELFF. The CDR3 bases are TGTGCCAGCAGCTCGGTGGGTCCGGGACCGGGGGAGCTGTTTTTT.

The genes are TRBV2 and TRBJ2-2, with TRBD1 matching 9 bases. The V segment lost 6 bases and the J segment 3 bases; nucleotides outside the gene matches: 5. The length of the CDR3 is 15 residues. The germline gives CDR1 SNHLY, CDR2 FYNNEI. This CDR3 is CASSGDRAHTGELFF. CDR3 coding DNA: TGTGCCAGCAGCGGGGACAGGGCACACACCGGGGAGCTGTTTTTT.

This clonotype was observed at least ten times. One end of the junction is discordant with germline, which a read error may explain. The V call is TRBV7-9, the J call TRBJ2-5; possibly TRBD2 for D (6 bases). This CDR3 comprises 14 residues. In germline, CDR1 is SEHNR, CDR2 FQNEAQ (reference sequence). CDR3 region: CATSRGGVQETQYF. Written as DNA, the CDR3 is TGTGCCACCAGCCGGGGAGGCGTCCAAGAGACCCAGTACTTC.

The chain is built from TRBV4-3 and TRBJ1-1; 8 bases fit TRBD1. This CDR3 is 14 amino acids long. The germline V gene encodes CDR1 LGHNA and CDR2 YSLEER. Trimming at V came to 1 base and at J to 5 bases, leaving 3 bases not matched to a gene. CDR3 in amino acids: CASSQGTGHTEAFF. CDR3 sequence (DNA): TGCGCCAGCAGCCAAGGGACAGGGCATACTGAAGCTTTCTTT.

The table lists this clonotype with a few counts. The chain is built from TRBV28 and TRBJ2-2; 12 bases are a match to TRBD1. This CDR3 region has 17 residues. Germline V gives CDR1 MDHEN, CDR2 SYDVKM. V lost 3 bases and J lost 6; bases outside the gene matches: 8. CDR3 protein: CASSLGQGAPAAGELFF. The CDR3 DNA is TGTGCCAGCAGTTTGGGACAGGGGGCGCCGGCGGCCGGGGAGCTGTTTTTT.

This clonotype was detected many times. This chain uses TRBV6-1 with TRBJ1-2; tentatively, D is TRBD1 (5 bases). Per germline, CDR1 MNHNS and CDR2 SASEGT. CDR3 length: 13 residues. Trimming took off 7 bases at V and 7 bases at J, with 16 bases between the two ends. This CDR3 is CASMDAGLSGYTF. The DNA for the CDR3 is TGTGCCAGCATGGACGCAGGGCTCTCTGGCTACACCTTC.

This clonotype was picked up many times. J is TRBJ2-7 and V is TRBV11-2; maybe TRBD2 (6 bases). In germline, CDR1 is SGHAT, CDR2 FQNNGV. V was shortened by 4 bases and J by 0 bases, with 13 bases between the two germline ends. CDR3 length: 15 residues. The CDR3 nucleotides read TGTGCCAGCAGCTCTCTAGCCGGGAGCTCCTACGAGCAGTACTTC. It yields the protein CASSSLAGSSYEQYF.

V and J are TRBV20-1 and TRBJ2-2; possibly TRBD1 for D (6 bases). Germline lookup yields CDR1 DFQATT and CDR2 SNEGSKA (reference sequence). CDR3 size: 15 residues. The V gene lost 5 bases and the J gene lost 4 bases, with 17 bases spanning the gap. Here the CDR3 DNA reads TGCAGTGCTTCCCCGAGGACAGCACCCACCGGGGAGCTGTTTTTT. Residues: CSASPRTAPTGELFF.

This clonotype has ten or more counts. V is TRBV7-2 and J is TRBJ1-5, with 10 bases identical to TRBD1. The V gene end was trimmed by 5 bases and the J gene end by 7 bases; junction bases not matched to a gene: 5. Germline lookup yields CDR1 SGHTA and CDR2 FQGNSA. The CDR3 is made up of 14 amino acids. The CDR3 loop is CASSRGQGKQPQHF. As DNA, the CDR3 is TGTGCCAGCAGCCGGGGACAGGGGAAACAGCCCCAGCATTTT.

At least ten counts were recorded for this clonotype. The chain combines TRBV6-2 or TRBV6-3 with TRBJ1-3; D is uncertain. The CDR3 is 14 residues long. Germline lookup yields CDR1 MNHEY and CDR2 SVGEGT. The V gene lost 3 bases and the J gene lost 1 base, with 7 bases spanning the gap. The CDR3 coding sequence is TGTGCCAGCAGTTATGGGCGATCTGGAAACACCATATATTTT. Translation: CASSYGRSGNTIYF.